Following are 14 T cell receptor beta chains from one sample sequenced in a study of T cells in Graves' hyperthyroidism and ophthalmopathy. Amplified TCR beta CDR3 regions derived from RNA transcripts. With the HTBI primer set, the TCR CDR3 went through a first round of RT-PCR. TCRdb ran MiXCR on the multiplex PCR reads and lists one entry per CDR3 protein. Here the sample spans hundreds of thousands of distinct CDR3 sequences, 15% to 20% being singletons. Sequencing was done on a sample of blood. All receptors derive from a woman between 35 and 50 years old with Graves' ophthalmopathy.

This clonotype occurred a few times. The V and J genes are TRBV12-3 or TRBV12-4 and TRBJ2-2; the D gene is possibly TRBD1 (5 bases). The CDR3 length is 15 residues. The germline V and J ends were trimmed by 8 bases and 3 bases, with 16 bases remaining between them. The CDR3 sequence: CASGPSGFDTGELFF. The CDR3 DNA reads TGTGCCAGCGGACCGTCAGGGTTTGACACCGGGGAGCTGTTTTTT.

The rearrangement uses TRBV19 and TRBJ1-5; D is unresolved. Germline CDR1 reads LNHDA; CDR2 reads SQIVND (reference sequence). The CDR3 is 16 amino acids. V was shortened by 5 bases and J by 0 bases, with 14 bases between the two germline ends. This chain's CDR3 is CASSARPLISNQPQHF. The CDR3 DNA follows: TGTGCCAGTAGTGCACGACCGTTAATTAGCAATCAGCCCCAGCATTTT.

In its sample, this clonotype was seen many times. The chain joins TRBV11-2 to TRBJ2-1; no clear D. V was cut by 6 bases and J by 0 bases, with 12 bases left in between. The CDR3 is 15 residues long. Germline values: CDR1 SGHAT, CDR2 FQNNGV. The CDR3 sequence is CASRPPGSSYNEQFF. CDR3 sequence (DNA): TGTGCCAGCAGGCCCCCCGGGTCCTCCTACAATGAGCAGTTCTTC.

This clonotype has ten or more counts. The chain carries TRBV6-6 and TRBJ2-1, with 12 bases identical to TRBD2. The CDR3 extends over 18 amino acids. Germline assignment: CDR1 MNHNY and CDR2 SVGAGI (reference sequence). The V and J ends lost 0 bases and 1 base, in that order; junction bases with no gene match: 4. CDR3 loop: CASSYSLAGGLSYNEQFF. For the CDR3, the DNA is TGTGCCAGCAGTTACTCACTAGCGGGGGGTCTTTCCTACAATGAGCAGTTCTTC.

At least ten counts were recorded for this clonotype. The J gene is TRBJ2-7, the V gene TRBV2; 7 bases are a match to TRBD1. The germline gives CDR1 SNHLY, CDR2 FYNNEI. The CDR3 length is 14 residues. V trimming: 4 bases; J trimming: 5 bases; junction bases outside the gene matches: 8. The CDR3 is CASSGLTGFDEQYF. CDR3 nucleotides: TGTGCCAGCAGTGGTTTGACAGGGTTCGACGAGCAGTACTTC.

This clonotype has just a few counts. J is TRBJ1-5 and V is TRBV6-1; D not certain. Germline values: CDR1 MNHNS, CDR2 SASEGT. This CDR3 contains 15 residues. The V end was cut by 4 bases, the J end by 1 base, with 11 bases between. The CDR3 nucleotides are TGTGCCAGCAGTGGGGCCGGGAGAAGCAATCAGCCCCAGCATTTT. It codes for CASSGAGRSNQPQHF.

This clonotype has ten or more counts. The chain couples TRBV7-9 to TRBJ2-3; the D is unclear. The V end was cut by 1 base, the J end by 4 bases, with 9 bases between. The CDR3 length is 14 residues. Germline V gene sequence: CDR1 SEHNR, CDR2 FQNEAQ (reference sequence). CDR3 sequence: CASSLGLLADTQYF. CDR3 DNA sequence: TGTGCCAGCAGCTTAGGACTTTTAGCAGATACGCAGTATTTT.

Ten or more counts support this clonotype. The chain combines TRBV5-1 with TRBJ2-3; perhaps TRBD2 as D (7 bases). V was trimmed by 4 bases and J by 8 bases, leaving 14 bases between them. Looked up from germline, CDR1 is SGHRS and CDR2 is YFSETQ. The CDR3 length is 13 residues. CDR3 nucleotide sequence: TGCGCCAGCAGCGTTCACAGGGAGGGTACGCAGTATTTT. Its protein is CASSVHREGTQYF.

This clonotype came up many times. The chain is built from TRBV20-1 and TRBJ2-7, with TRBD2 matching 16 bases. J was trimmed by 3 bases and V by 5 bases; bases with no gene match: 7. This CDR3 has 16 residues. The germline V gene has CDR1 DFQATT and CDR2 SNEGSKA (reference sequence). The CDR3 DNA reads as TGCAGTGCTCACGGGACTAGCGGGGGGGACGACTACGAGCAGTACTTC. The encoded protein is CSAHGTSGGDDYEQYF.

This clonotype was seen many times. This sequence joins TRBV5-1 and TRBJ2-2; D unresolved. The CDR3 contains 17 residues. Germline assignment: CDR1 SGHRS and CDR2 YFSETQ. Trimming removed 5 bases from V and 1 base from J, with 18 bases in between. For the CDR3, the DNA is TGCGCCAGCAGTCGCCTACCCCCCCCCTTGAACACCGGGGAGCTGTTTTTT. This sequence encodes CASSRLPPPLNTGELFF.

The genes are TRBV3-1 and TRBJ2-1; 11 nucleotides match TRBD2. The CDR3 is 15 amino acids. The germline V gene encodes CDR1 LGHDT and CDR2 YNNKEL (reference sequence). V lost 7 bases and J lost 8; bases outside the gene matches: 10. This chain's CDR3 is CASNRRTSGFDEQFF. The CDR3 coding sequence is TGTGCCAGCAACCGCCGGACTAGCGGGTTCGATGAGCAGTTCTTC.

This clonotype was counted at least ten times. This chain connects TRBV18 to TRBJ2-3, with D possibly TRBD1 on 7 matching bases. Germline loops: CDR1 KGHSH, CDR2 LQKENI. The CDR3 is 15 amino acids. Between the trimmed V and J ends, which lost 2 bases and 4 bases, there was a span of 13 bases. CDR3 amino acids: CASSPSRGRSDTQYF. The CDR3 DNA reads as TGTGCCAGCTCACCATCCAGGGGGAGGTCAGATACGCAGTATTTT. Combining the CDR3 with reference TRBV18 and TRBJ2-3 gives the whole variable domain NAGVMQNPRHLVRRRGQEARLRCSPMKGHSHVYWYRQLPEEGLKFMVYLQKENIIDESGMPKERFSAEFPKEGPSILRIQQVVRGDSAAYFCASSPSRGRSDTQYFGPGTRLTVL.

This clonotype was counted at least ten times. J is TRBJ2-5 and V is TRBV20-1; D is perhaps TRBD1 (5 bases). In germline, CDR1 is DFQATT, CDR2 SNEGSKA (reference sequence). This CDR3 contains 13 residues. Trimming removed 6 bases from V and 2 bases from J, with 13 bases in between. CDR3 in DNA: TGCAGTGCGCCTCAGGGTTTACAAGAGACCCAGTACTTC. Protein product: CSAPQGLQETQYF.

At least ten counts were recorded for this clonotype. This CDR3 is CASSYSTGSGANVLTF. The DNA for the CDR3 is TGTGCCAGCAGTTACTCGACCGGCTCTGGGGCCAACGTCCTGACTTTC. The chain links TRBV6-5 to TRBJ2-6, with unresolved D. Per the germline V gene, CDR1 is MNHEY and CDR2 is SVGAGI. The CDR3 is 16 amino acids. V was clipped by 0 bases and J by 0 bases, with 6 bases between them.